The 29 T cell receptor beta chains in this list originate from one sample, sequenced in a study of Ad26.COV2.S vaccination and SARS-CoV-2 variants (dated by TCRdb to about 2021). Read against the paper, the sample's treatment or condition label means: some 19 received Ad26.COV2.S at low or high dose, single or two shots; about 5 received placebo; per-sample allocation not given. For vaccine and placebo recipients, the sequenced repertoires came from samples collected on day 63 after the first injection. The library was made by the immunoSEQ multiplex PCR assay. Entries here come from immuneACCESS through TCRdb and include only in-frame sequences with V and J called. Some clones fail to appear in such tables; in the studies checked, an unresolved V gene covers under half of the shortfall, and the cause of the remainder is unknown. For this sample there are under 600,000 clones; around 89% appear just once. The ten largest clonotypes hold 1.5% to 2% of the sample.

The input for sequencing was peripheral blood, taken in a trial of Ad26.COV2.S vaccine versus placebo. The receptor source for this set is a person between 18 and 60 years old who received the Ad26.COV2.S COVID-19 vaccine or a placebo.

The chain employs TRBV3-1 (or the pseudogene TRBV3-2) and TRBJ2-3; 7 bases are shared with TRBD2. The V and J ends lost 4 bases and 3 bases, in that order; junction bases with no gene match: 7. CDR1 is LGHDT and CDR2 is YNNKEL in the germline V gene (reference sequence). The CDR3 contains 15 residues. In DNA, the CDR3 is TGTGCCAGCAGCCTCAAACTAGCGACTACAGATACGCAGTATTTT. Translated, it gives CASSLKLATTDTQYF.

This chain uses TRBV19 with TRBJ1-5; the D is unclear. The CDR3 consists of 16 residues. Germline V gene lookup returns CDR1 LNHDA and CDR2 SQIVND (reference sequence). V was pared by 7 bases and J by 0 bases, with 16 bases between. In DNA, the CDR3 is TGTGCCAGTACGGGCCATGGCGGAAATAGCAATCAGCCCCAGCATTTT. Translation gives CASTGHGGNSNQPQHF.

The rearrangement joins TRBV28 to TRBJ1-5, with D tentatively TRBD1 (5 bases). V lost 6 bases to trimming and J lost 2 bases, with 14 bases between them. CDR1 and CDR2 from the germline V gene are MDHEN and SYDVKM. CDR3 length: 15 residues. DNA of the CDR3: TGTGCCAGCAGGGTTCAGGGATTCGGCAATCAGCCCCAGCATTTT. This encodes CASRVQGFGNQPQHF.

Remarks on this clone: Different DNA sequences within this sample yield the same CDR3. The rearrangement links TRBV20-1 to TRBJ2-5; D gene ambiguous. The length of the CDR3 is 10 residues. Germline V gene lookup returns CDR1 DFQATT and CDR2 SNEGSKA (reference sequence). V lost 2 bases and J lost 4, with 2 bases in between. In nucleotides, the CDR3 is TGCAGTGCTAGACTAGAGACCCAGTACTTC. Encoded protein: CSARLETQYF.

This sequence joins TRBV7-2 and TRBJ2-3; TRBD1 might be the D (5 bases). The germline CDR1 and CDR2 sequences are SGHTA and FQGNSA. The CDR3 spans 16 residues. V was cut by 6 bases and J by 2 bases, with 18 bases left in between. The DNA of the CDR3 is TGTGCCAGCAGAGGACACCATAACCCAAACACAGATACGCAGTATTTT. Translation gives CASRGHHNPNTDTQYF.

CDR3 coding DNA: TGTGCCATCAGCTCCCCCCAAGTGGGATACGAGCAGTACTTC. It encodes CAISSPQVGYEQYF. J is TRBJ2-7 and V is TRBV10-3; D gene unclear. The CDR3 extends over 14 amino acids. Germline V gives CDR1 ENHRY, CDR2 SYGVKD. Trimming left V 6 bases short and J 4 bases short, with 16 bases between.

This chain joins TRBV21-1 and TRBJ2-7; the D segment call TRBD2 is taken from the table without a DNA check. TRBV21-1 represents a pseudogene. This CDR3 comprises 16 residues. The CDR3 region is CASSTTRDCDSYEQYF. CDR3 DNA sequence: TGTGCCAGCAGCACCACCCGGGACTGCGACTCCTACGAGCAGTACTTC.

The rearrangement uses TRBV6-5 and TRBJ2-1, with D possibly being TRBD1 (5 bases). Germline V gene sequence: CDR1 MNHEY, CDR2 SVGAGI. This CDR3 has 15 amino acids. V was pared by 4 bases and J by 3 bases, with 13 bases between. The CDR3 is CASSSSAGNYNEQFF. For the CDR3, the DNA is TGTGCCAGCAGTTCCTCCGCAGGGAACTACAATGAGCAGTTCTTC.

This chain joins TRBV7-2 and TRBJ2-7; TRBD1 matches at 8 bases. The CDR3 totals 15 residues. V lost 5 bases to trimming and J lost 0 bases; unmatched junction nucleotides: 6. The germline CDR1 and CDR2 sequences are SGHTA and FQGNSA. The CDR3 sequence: CASSIRTGSSYEQYF. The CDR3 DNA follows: TGTGCCAGCAGCATACGGACAGGGAGCTCCTACGAGCAGTACTTC.

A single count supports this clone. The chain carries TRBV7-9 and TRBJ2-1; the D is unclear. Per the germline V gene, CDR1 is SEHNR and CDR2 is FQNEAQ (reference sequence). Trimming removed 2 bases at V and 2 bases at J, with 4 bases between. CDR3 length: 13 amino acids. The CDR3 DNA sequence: TGTGCCAGCAGCTTACAGGCCTACAATGAGCAGTTCTTC. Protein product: CASSLQAYNEQFF. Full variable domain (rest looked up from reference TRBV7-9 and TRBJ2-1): DTGVSQNPRHKITKRGQNVTFRCDPISEHNRLYWYRQTLGQGPEFLTYFQNEAQLEKSRLLSDRFSAERPKGSFSTLEIQRTEQGDSAMYLCASSLQAYNEQFFGPGTRLTVL.

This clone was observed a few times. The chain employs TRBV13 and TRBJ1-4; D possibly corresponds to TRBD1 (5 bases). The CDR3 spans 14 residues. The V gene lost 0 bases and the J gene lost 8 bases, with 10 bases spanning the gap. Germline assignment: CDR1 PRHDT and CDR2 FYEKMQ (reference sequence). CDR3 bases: TGTGCCAGCAGCTTAGGAGGGACTCGGGAAAAACTGTTTTTT. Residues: CASSLGGTREKLFF.

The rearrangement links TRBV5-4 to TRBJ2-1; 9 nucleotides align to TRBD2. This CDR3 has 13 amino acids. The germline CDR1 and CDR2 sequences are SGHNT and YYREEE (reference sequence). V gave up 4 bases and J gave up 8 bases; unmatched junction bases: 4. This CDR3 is CASSPAGGHEQFF. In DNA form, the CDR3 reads TGTGCCAGCAGCCCAGCGGGGGGCCATGAGCAGTTCTTC.

This CDR3 is CASSPPTSGRSTDTQYF. CDR3 DNA sequence: TGTGCCAGCTCACCACCGACTAGCGGGAGGTCCACAGATACGCAGTATTTT. The gene calls are TRBV18 and TRBJ2-3; 13 positions agree with TRBD2. J was trimmed by 2 bases and V by 0 bases; bases with no gene match: 2. Germline V lookup: CDR1 KGHSH, CDR2 LQKENI. This CDR3 has 17 amino acids.

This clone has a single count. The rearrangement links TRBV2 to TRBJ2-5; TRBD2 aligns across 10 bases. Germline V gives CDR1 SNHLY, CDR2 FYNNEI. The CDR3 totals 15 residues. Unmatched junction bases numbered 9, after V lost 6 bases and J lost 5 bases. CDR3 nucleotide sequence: TGTGCCAGCAGGGGTCTAGCGGGGGCCAGGGAGACCCAGTACTTC. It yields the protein CASRGLAGARETQYF.

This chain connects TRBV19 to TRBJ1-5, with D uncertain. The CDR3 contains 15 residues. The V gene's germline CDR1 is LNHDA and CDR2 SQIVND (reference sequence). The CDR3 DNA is TGTGCTTCGCGGCCCCAGTCAGGAAGCAATCAGCCCCAGCATTTT. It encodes CASRPQSGSNQPQHF.

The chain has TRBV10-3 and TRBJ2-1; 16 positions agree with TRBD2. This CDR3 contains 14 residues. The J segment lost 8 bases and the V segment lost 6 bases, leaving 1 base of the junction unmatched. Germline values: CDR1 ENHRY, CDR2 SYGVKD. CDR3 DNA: TGTGCCATCAGGGGGACTAGCGGGAGGGATGAGCAGTTCTTC. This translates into CAIRGTSGRDEQFF.

CDR3 nucleotide sequence: TGCGCCAGCAGCCACGGACAGGGGCTTCCATTGAGCTCCTATAATTCACCCCTCCACTTT. Its protein product is CASSHGQGLPLSSYNSPLHF. This rearrangement joins TRBV4-1 to TRBJ1-6; TRBD1 matches 9 bases. V dropped 3 bases and J dropped 0; count of bases not matched to a gene: 12. CDR1 is MGHRA and CDR2 is YSYEKL in the germline V gene. The CDR3 sequence is 20 residues long.

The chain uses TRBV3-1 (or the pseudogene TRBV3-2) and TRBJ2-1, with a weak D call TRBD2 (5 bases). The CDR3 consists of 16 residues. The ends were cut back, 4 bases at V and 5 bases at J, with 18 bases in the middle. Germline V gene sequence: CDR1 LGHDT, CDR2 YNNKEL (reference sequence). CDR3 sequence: CASSPYRGPLNNEQFF. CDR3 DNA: TGTGCCAGCAGCCCCTACCGAGGGCCCTTAAACAATGAGCAGTTCTTC.

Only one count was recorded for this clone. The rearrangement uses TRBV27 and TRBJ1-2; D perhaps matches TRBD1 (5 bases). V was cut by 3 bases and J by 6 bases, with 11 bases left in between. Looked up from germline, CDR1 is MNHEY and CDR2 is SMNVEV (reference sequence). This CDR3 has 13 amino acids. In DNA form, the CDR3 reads TGTGCCAGCAGTTTCGGGGGTGGGGATGGCTACACCTTC. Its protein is CASSFGGGDGYTF.

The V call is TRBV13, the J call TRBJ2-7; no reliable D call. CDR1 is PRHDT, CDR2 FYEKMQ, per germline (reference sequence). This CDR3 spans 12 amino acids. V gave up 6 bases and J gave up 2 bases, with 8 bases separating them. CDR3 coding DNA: TGTGCCAGCAGTATTACAGCCTACGAGCAGTACTTC. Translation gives CASSITAYEQYF.

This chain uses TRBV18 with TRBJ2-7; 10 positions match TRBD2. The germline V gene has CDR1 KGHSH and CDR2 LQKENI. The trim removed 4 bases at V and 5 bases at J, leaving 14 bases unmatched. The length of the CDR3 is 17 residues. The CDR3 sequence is CASSLYVASGRPDEQYF. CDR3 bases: TGTGCCAGCTCACTCTACGTAGCTAGCGGGAGACCCGACGAGCAGTACTTC.

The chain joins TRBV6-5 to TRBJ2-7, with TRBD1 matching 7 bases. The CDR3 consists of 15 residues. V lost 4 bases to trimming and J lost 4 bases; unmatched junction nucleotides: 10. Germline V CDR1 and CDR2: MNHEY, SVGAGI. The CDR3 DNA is TGTGCCAGCAGTTCTTCCGGGACAGTAACTTACGAGCAGTACTTC. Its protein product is CASSSSGTVTYEQYF.

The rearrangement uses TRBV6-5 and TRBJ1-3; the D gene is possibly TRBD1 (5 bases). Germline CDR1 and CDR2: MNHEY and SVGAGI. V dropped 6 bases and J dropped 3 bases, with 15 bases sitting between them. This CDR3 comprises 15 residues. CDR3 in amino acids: CASRNLGVGGNTIYF. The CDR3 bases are TGTGCCAGCAGAAACCTAGGGGTGGGTGGAAACACCATATATTTT.

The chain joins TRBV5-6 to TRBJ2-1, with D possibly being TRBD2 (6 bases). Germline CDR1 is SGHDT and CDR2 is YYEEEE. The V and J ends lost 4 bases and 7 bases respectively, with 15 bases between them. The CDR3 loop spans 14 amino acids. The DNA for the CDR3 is TGTGCCAGCAGCACTGGACTATTCGTGAATGAGCAGTTCTTC. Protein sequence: CASSTGLFVNEQFF.

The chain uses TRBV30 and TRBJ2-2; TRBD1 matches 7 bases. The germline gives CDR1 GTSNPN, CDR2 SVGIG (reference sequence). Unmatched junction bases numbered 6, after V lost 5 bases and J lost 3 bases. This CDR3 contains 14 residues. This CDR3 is CAWRRGLDTGELFF. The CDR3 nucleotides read TGTGCCTGGCGAAGGGGGCTAGACACCGGGGAGCTGTTTTTT.

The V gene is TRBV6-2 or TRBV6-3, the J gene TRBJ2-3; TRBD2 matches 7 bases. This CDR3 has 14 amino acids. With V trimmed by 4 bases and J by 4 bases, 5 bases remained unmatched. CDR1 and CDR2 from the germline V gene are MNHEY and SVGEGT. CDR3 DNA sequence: TGTGCCAGCAGTTTACGGGGGGAGTCAGATACGCAGTATTTT. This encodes CASSLRGESDTQYF.

CDR3: CASSSAPGNYGYTF. The DNA of the CDR3 is TGTGCCAGCAGTTCGGCTCCAGGAAACTATGGCTACACCTTC. The chain recombines TRBV6-5 with TRBJ1-2, with D unresolved. Germline CDR1 and CDR2: MNHEY and SVGAGI. V lost 4 bases and J lost 2, with 11 bases in between. The CDR3 totals 14 residues.

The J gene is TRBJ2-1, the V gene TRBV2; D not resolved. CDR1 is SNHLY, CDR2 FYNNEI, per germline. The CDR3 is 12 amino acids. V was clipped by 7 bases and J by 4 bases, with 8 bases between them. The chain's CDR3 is CASTYSYNEQFF. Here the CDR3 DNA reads TGTGCCAGCACCTACTCTTACAATGAGCAGTTCTTC.

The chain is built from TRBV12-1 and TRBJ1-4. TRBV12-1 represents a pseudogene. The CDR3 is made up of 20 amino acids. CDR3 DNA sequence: TGTGCCAGCAGTCCCTTGCCCCTGAGGTTTGGACTCGCAACTAATGAAAAACTGTTTTTT. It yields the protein CASSPLPLRFGLATNEKLFF.